Listed below are T cell receptor beta chains from one sample, sequenced in a study of cytomegalovirus exposure and HLA in healthy donors. Only in-frame clones appear in the TCRdb table, and some are missing; sequencing was by immunoSEQ multiplex PCR. The profile shows 100,000 to 150,000 clones, more than 75% of them singletons. The material sequenced was PBMCs. All receptors derive from a woman in her sixties in good health and CMV-seropositive. Both conserved end residues are part of each CDR3. D genes are given only for firm matches. Clone size is stated in some rows and not others, as once, few, many or a class when expanded.

TRBV2,-,TRBJ2-4,-,TGTGCCAGCTCAGTGAATAGCCCTTTACAGGGAGCTAACATTCAGTACTTC,CASSVNSPLQGANIQYF
TRBV14,-,TRBJ2-1,-,TGTGCCAGCAGCCAAGAGGGGGCGTTCTACAATGAGCAGTTCTTC,CASSQEGAFYNEQFF
TRBV30,TRBD1,TRBJ2-4,once,TGTGCCTGGAGGCCACAGGGGATGAGGGACAGTCAGTACTTC,CAWRPQGMRDSQYF
TRBV7-9,TRBD1,TRBJ1-4,-,TGTGCCAGCAGTCGACAGGGGGTTGAAAAACTGTTTTTT,CASSRQGVEKLFF
TRBV19,-,TRBJ2-1,-,TGTGCCAGTAGACCTAGCAGGGGTGGGAACAATGAGCAGTTCTTC,CASRPSRGGNNEQFF
TRBV30,-,TRBJ2-7,-,TGTGCCTGGAGCCACCCAGGCGCGCACTACGAGCAGTACTTC,CAWSHPGAHYEQYF
TRBV6-5,TRBD2,TRBJ2-7,-,TGTGCCAGCAGTTCCGAGGGACTAGCGGGAAGCGAGCAGTACTTC,CASSSEGLAGSEQYF
TRBV6-6,TRBD1,TRBJ1-1,-,TGTGCCAGCACAAGACAGGGGGCGCCCAACACTGAAGCTTTCTTT,CASTRQGAPNTEAFF
TRBV29-1,-,TRBJ1-3,-,TGCAGCGTAGGTACACAGGGATCTGGAAACACCATATATTTT,CSVGTQGSGNTIYF
TRBV7-6,TRBD1,TRBJ1-1,-,TGTGCCAGCAGCTTGACAGGGCCGGAAAACGGGATGAACACTGAAGCTTTCTTT,CASSLTGPENGMNTEAFF
TRBV10-3,TRBD1,TRBJ2-7,-,TGTGCCATCAGTGGCACAGGGGGGCTCGAGCAGTACTTC,CAISGTGGLEQYF
TRBV19,TRBD1,TRBJ2-7,-,TGTGCCAGTATCCCTCGGGGTGACAGGGGGAGGCAGTACTTC,CASIPRGDRGRQYF
TRBV5-4,TRBD2,TRBJ2-2,-,TGTGCCAGCAGCCTTAGGACTAGCGGGACTGGGGAGCTGTTTTTT,CASSLRTSGTGELFF
TRBV7-2,-,TRBJ1-2,-,TGTGCCAGCAGCTTACTTAACTATGGCTACACCTTC,CASSLLNYGYTF
TRBV11-2,-,TRBJ2-3,-,TGTGCCAGCAGCTTAGATCCGGGCACAGATACGCAGTATTTT,CASSLDPGTDTQYF
TRBV28,TRBD1,TRBJ1-2,-,TGTGCCAGCAGTTTATTGAGACAGGGGGTGAGTGGCTACACCTTC,CASSLLRQGVSGYTF
TRBV5-5,-,TRBJ2-7,-,TGTGCCAGCAGCTTGGTGGGGACTTCGAACTACGAGCAGTACTTC,CASSLVGTSNYEQYF
TRBV5-1,-,TRBJ2-5,-,TGCGCCAGCAGCCAGGGAGAGACCCAGTACTTC,CASSQGETQYF